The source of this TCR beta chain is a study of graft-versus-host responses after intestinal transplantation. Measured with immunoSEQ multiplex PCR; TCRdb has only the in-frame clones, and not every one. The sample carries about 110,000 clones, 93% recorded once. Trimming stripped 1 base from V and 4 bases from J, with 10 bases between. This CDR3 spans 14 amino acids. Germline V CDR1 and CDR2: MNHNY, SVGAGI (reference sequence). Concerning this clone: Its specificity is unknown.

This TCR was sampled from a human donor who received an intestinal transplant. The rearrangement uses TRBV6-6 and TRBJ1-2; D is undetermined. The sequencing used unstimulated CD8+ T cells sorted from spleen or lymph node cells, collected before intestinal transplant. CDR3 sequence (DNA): TGTGCCAGCAGTTACTTAGAGGGAGGCTATGGCTACACCTTC. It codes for CASSYLEGGYGYTF.